This note documents a single T cell receptor (beta chain) sequence. In the source study's methods: From reference gene primer amplification, estimates of nucleated cell counts were derived. Only in-frame clones appear in the TCRdb table, and some are missing; sequencing was by immunoSEQ multiplex PCR. For V, J and clone size, that table is used; D and trimming come from the DNA. The data hold about 190,000 clones, with 89% observed a single time. The sample comes from a study of blood T cell repertoires in COVID-19. As for the study in general: Both acute and convalescent COVID-19 samples were obtained from the United States, Italy and Spain. T cells, B-cell-depleted T cells, or PBMCs provided the cDNA or gDNA that served as material.

The germline V gene encodes CDR1 MNHEY and CDR2 SVGAGI. The CDR3 extends over 15 amino acids. Trimming shortened V by 8 bases and J by 5 bases, and 18 bases separated the two germline ends. The sequence was collected from a man between 40 and 49 years old with acute or convalescent COVID-19. Sequenced sample: peripheral blood. The rearrangement links TRBV6-5 to TRBJ2-2, with a possible D match to TRBD2 (7 bases). The CDR3 reads CASRLHGGRTGELFF. CDR3 DNA sequence: TGTGCCAGCCGTCTACACGGGGGGCGGACCGGGGAGCTGTTTTTT.